This T cell receptor beta chain is from a study of PD-1 blockade in classical Hodgkin lymphoma. Sequenced by immunoSEQ multiplex PCR; TCRdb stores in-frame clones only, minus some. Here the sample spans more than 90,000 clones, 75% to 85% being singletons. About this clone: Antigen specificity is unknown.

There was relapse after autologous stem cell transplantation in every patient, and there was variation in brentuximab vedotin exposure. Patients showed best responses of complete response, partial response or progressive disease. This CDR3 comprises 14 residues. Trimming cost V 5 bases and J 3 bases, with 14 bases left between them. CDR1 and CDR2 (germline): SGHTA, FQGNSA. Points from the study as a whole: Newly diagnosed patients reportedly trailed healthy donors in baseline TCR diversity. CD4+ TCR diversity rose significantly by C4D1, and CD8+ TCR diversity did not.

The source is a human donor with classical Hodgkin lymphoma. This rearrangement joins TRBV7-2 to TRBJ2-7; D is uncertain. The sequencing here drew on peripheral blood mononuclear cells (PBMCs), taken before the second cycle of nivolumab. CDR3 sequence (DNA): TGTGCCAGCAGCCCTTCCGTCATCCGCTACGAGCAGTACTTC. Its protein is CASSPSVIRYEQYF.